This T cell receptor beta chain was observed in a study of blood T cells in healthy people across ages. Across the whole study: T cells yielded about one barcoded beta molecule per two cells through template switching. Study observations and caveats: Getting older went along with TCR beta diversity per million T cells dropping roughly linearly. Estimated diversity that came from one million T cells was considered an underestimate.

Losses at the gene ends were 0 bases for V and 13 bases for J; bases not matched to a gene: 6. CDR1 is MNHEY and CDR2 is SMNVEV in the germline V gene (reference sequence). This CDR3 is 13 amino acids long. A second PCR, run for roughly 7 to 11 cycles, used a sample-barcoded 5' primer plus a J-beta primer mix. TCRdb redid the calling of the 5' RACE reads with MiXCR, one entry per CDR3 protein. The table records 1.5 million to 1.8 million distinct CDR3 sequences, less than 45% of them present only once. As regards this clonotype: Its antigen is undetermined.

Total RNA, at least 6 micrograms per sample, came from PBMCs. The TCR sequence derives from a woman aged 18-29 years in good health. Source material: blood. The genes are TRBV27 and TRBJ2-4; 7 bases fit TRBD2. The CDR3 region is CASSLSSSGEQYF. The CDR3 DNA is TGTGCCAGCAGTTTATCCTCCAGCGGGGAGCAGTACTTC.